Below, one T cell receptor beta chain is given with its context. Its matching antigen is unknown. TCRdb reprocessed the PCR reads using MiXCR. The profile shows approximately 12,000 clones, around 33% of them singletons. Germline CDR1 is SGHTA and CDR2 is FQGTGA. CDR3 size: 15 residues. The ends were cut back, 0 bases at V and 3 bases at J, with 11 bases in the middle. This entry is derived from a study of metastatic and nonmetastatic thyroid tumors. Findings and limits, study-wide: It was reported that TCR beta diversity was significantly higher in malignant thyroid tumors than benign nodules, in blood and tumor.

There were no patients who had received any treatment before thyroid surgery. This TCR was sampled from a male donor with papillary thyroid cancer or a benign thyroid nodule (not recorded which). Some clones in this sample may be carry-over from other donors' samples. The sample taken for sequencing was tumor tissue. The V call is TRBV7-3, the J call TRBJ1-1; D call uncertain. CDR3 loop: CASSLTSARYTEAFF. The DNA for the CDR3 is TGTGCCAGCAGCTTAACATCGGCCCGATACACTGAAGCTTTCTTT.